Below, 8 T cell receptor beta chains from the same sample are listed, as sequenced in a study of beta chain features in type 1 diabetes. Study conclusions and caveats: Within each of all four CD4+ subsets, Type 1 diabetes patients had TCRB CDR3s that were moderately but significantly shorter.

Antigens of these TCRs are unknown. Investigators reverse transcribed all isolated RNA, so they sequenced expressed TCRB transcripts. Clones were read by immunoSEQ multiplex PCR, and TCRdb kept only the in-frame ones, dropping some. The sample has some 370,000 clones; around a tenth are singletons. Source material: central memory CD4+ T cells from blood. The receptors stem from a man under 40 with type 1 diabetes.

There are a few counts of this clone. The V call is TRBV2, the J call TRBJ2-2; D is unresolved. The ends were cut back, 4 bases at V and 7 bases at J, with 7 bases in the middle. CDR1 is SNHLY and CDR2 is FYNNEI in the germline V gene. The CDR3 is made up of 12 amino acids. In nucleotides, the CDR3 is TGTGCCAGCAGTGGCCCCTTCGGGGAGCTGTTTTTT. Its protein product is CASSGPFGELFF.

V gene TRBV30 combines with J gene TRBJ2-7; D is uncertain. From germline, CDR1 is GTSNPN and CDR2 SVGIG (reference sequence). Trimming took 2 bases from V and 4 from J, leaving 6 bases between them. The CDR3 length is 11 residues. The CDR3 region is CAWSNAYEQYF. Here the CDR3 DNA reads TGTGCCTGGAGTAACGCTTACGAGCAGTACTTC.

In its sample, this clone was seen a few times. The chain is built from TRBV5-1 and TRBJ2-1, with TRBD1 identical over 9 bases. The germline V gene has CDR1 SGHRS and CDR2 YFSETQ. Unmatched junction bases numbered 9, after V lost 3 bases and J lost 8 bases. The CDR3 loop spans 15 amino acids. The CDR3 here is CASSWTGVSSDEQFF. CDR3 sequence (DNA): TGCGCCAGCAGCTGGACAGGGGTCTCCTCGGATGAGCAGTTCTTC.

The chain is built from TRBV28 and TRBJ2-7; 9 nucleotides agree with TRBD2. The germline V gene has CDR1 MDHEN and CDR2 SYDVKM. This CDR3 region has 17 residues. V shed 5 bases and J 3 bases; nucleotides not matched to a gene: 14. CDR3 protein: CASSLAGGSGSGYEQYF. CDR3 in DNA: TGTGCCAGCAGTCTGGCGGGAGGTAGCGGGAGCGGCTACGAGCAGTACTTC.

This clone was picked up a small number of times. The V and J genes are TRBV10-3 and TRBJ1-3; D perhaps matches TRBD1 (5 bases). The CDR3 totals 17 residues. The V end was cut by 8 bases, the J end by 3 bases, with 23 bases between. CDR1 is ENHRY and CDR2 is SYGVKD in the germline V gene. Here the CDR3 reads CAIRIGTGRTGGNTIYF. The CDR3, as DNA: TGTGCCATCCGGATCGGGACCGGCAGAACCGGTGGAAACACCATATATTTT.

The CDR3 sequence is CSVDGDVGSGNTIYF. The CDR3 DNA reads as TGCAGCGTCGACGGGGACGTAGGCTCTGGAAACACCATATATTTT. The chain joins TRBV29-1 to TRBJ1-3; possible D gene TRBD1, 5 bases. V lost 6 bases and J 0 bases, leaving 15 bases between the germline ends. The CDR3 runs to 15 residues. The germline V gene encodes CDR1 SQVTM and CDR2 ANQGSEA.

V gene TRBV4-2 combines with J gene TRBJ2-1; a possible D gene is TRBD2 (5 bases). The germline V gene has CDR1 LGHNA and CDR2 YNFKEQ. V lost 4 bases and J lost 0, with 13 bases in between. The CDR3 is made up of 16 amino acids. The CDR3 DNA follows: TGTGCCAGCAGCCGAACTAGGGAAATCTCCTACAATGAGCAGTTCTTC. Translation gives CASSRTREISYNEQFF.

The CDR3 here is CASSMAISGNQPQHF. The CDR3 DNA sequence: TGTGCCAGTAGTATGGCCATCTCAGGCAATCAGCCCCAGCATTTT. This rearrangement joins TRBV19 to TRBJ1-5; D not certain. V was cut by 3 bases and J by 2 bases, with 11 bases left in between. Germline V gene lookup returns CDR1 LNHDA and CDR2 SQIVND (reference sequence). CDR3 size: 15 residues.